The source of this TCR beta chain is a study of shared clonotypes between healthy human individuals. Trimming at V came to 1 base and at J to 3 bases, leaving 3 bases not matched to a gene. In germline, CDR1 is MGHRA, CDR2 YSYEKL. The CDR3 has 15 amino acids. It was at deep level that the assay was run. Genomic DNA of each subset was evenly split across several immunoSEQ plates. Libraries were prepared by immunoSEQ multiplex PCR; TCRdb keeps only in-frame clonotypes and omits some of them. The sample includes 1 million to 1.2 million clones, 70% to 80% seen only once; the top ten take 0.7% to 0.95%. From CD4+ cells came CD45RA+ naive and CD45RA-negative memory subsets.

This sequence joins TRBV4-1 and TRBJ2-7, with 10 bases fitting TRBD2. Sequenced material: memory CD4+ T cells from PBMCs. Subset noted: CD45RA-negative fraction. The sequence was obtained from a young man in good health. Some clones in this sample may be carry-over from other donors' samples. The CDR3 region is CASSQAGTSVYEQYF. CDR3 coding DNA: TGCGCCAGCAGCCAAGCCGGGACTAGCGTCTACGAGCAGTACTTC.